The 32 T cell receptor beta chains listed next were all sequenced from one sample in a study of T cells in Graves' hyperthyroidism and ophthalmopathy. Researchers took RNA transcripts and amplified the TCR beta CDR3 regions from them. First-round RT-PCR targeting the TCR CDR3 was performed with the HTBI primer set. TCRdb re-analysed the multiplex PCR reads in MiXCR, keeping a single row per CDR3 protein. The data show a few hundred thousand distinct CDR3 sequences, about an eighth seen once. Material for sequencing was blood. These receptors were obtained from a woman between 40 and 50 years old with Graves' ophthalmopathy.

The rearrangement links TRBV20-1 to TRBJ1-1; TRBD1 might be the D (5 bases). The germline gives CDR1 DFQATT, CDR2 SNEGSKA (reference sequence). The V and J ends lost 1 base and 2 bases respectively, with 8 bases between them. The CDR3 runs 13 residues. This CDR3 reads CSARGTSNTEAFF. The DNA for the CDR3 is TGCAGTGCTAGAGGGACATCTAACACTGAAGCTTTCTTT.

V and J are TRBV4-1 and TRBJ1-1; tentative D call: TRBD1 (6 bases). This CDR3 spans 17 amino acids. The ends were cut back, 3 bases at V and 1 base at J, with 18 bases in the middle. CDR1 is MGHRA, CDR2 YSYEKL, per germline. The CDR3 here is CASSHPTGISPNTEAFF. The CDR3 DNA reads as TGCGCCAGCAGCCACCCCACAGGGATTTCCCCGAACACTGAAGCTTTCTTT.

This clonotype was counted many times. The chain recombines TRBV6-1 with TRBJ1-2; no firm D call. V lost 2 bases and J 4 bases, leaving 11 bases between the germline ends. CDR3 size: 14 residues. Per germline, CDR1 MNHNS and CDR2 SASEGT. The CDR3 nucleotides are TGTGCCAGCAGTGAATACGGCAGCACCTATGGCTACACCTTC. Amino acid sequence: CASSEYGSTYGYTF.

This clonotype came up a few times. This chain links TRBV18 with TRBJ2-1; D call uncertain. V shed 6 bases and J shed 5 bases, with 5 bases lying between them. Germline loops: CDR1 KGHSH, CDR2 LQKENI. CDR3 size: 11 residues. CDR3 sequence reads: CASSPDNEQFF. The CDR3 DNA sequence: TGTGCCAGCTCCCCAGACAATGAGCAGTTCTTC.

The genes are TRBV4-1 and TRBJ1-5; D gene uncertain. Germline V gene sequence: CDR1 MGHRA, CDR2 YSYEKL. Trimming cost V 1 base and J 0 bases, with 7 bases left between them. This CDR3 spans 15 amino acids. The CDR3 protein is CASSQVSSSNQPQHF. CDR3 DNA: TGCGCCAGCAGCCAAGTATCCAGTAGCAATCAGCCCCAGCATTTT.

Ten or more counts support this clonotype. The chain combines TRBV28 with TRBJ1-2; TRBD1 matches 7 bases. The CDR3 runs 14 residues. Germline assignment: CDR1 MDHEN and CDR2 SYDVKM. J was trimmed by 5 bases and V by 6 bases; bases with no gene match: 9. Here the CDR3 reads CASSVQGLGYGYTF. The CDR3 bases are TGTGCCAGCAGCGTACAGGGGTTAGGGTATGGCTACACCTTC.

This chain uses TRBV5-1 with TRBJ1-1, with D maybe TRBD1 (6 bases). Per germline, CDR1 SGHRS and CDR2 YFSETQ. This CDR3 contains 15 residues. V shed 0 bases and J shed 1 base, with 10 bases lying between them. CDR3 nucleotide sequence: TGCGCCAGCAGCTTGGCTACAGGGTGGAACACTGAAGCTTTCTTT. Protein product: CASSLATGWNTEAFF.

This clonotype has only a few counts. This sequence joins TRBV7-2 and TRBJ1-3; D gene ambiguous. Germline assignment: CDR1 SGHTA and CDR2 FQGNSA. The length of the CDR3 is 14 residues. V gave up 6 bases and J gave up 1 base, with 10 bases separating them. The CDR3 coding sequence is TGTGCCAGCAGTTATAAGTCTTCTGGAAACACCATATATTTT. Translation: CASSYKSSGNTIYF.

In its sample, this clonotype was seen a few times. This chain links TRBV20-1 with TRBJ1-5, with TRBD1 as a possible D gene (5 bases). The CDR3 length is 13 residues. The V gene's germline CDR1 is DFQATT and CDR2 SNEGSKA (reference sequence). Trimming cost V 3 bases and J 1 base, with 7 bases left between them. Here the CDR3 reads CSARAGSNQPQHF. The DNA of the CDR3 is TGCAGTGCTAGGGCAGGGAGCAATCAGCCCCAGCATTTT.

This clonotype was detected many times. The chain links TRBV6-1 to TRBJ1-1; D remains unclear. This CDR3 has 18 amino acids. Germline V gives CDR1 MNHNS, CDR2 SASEGT. V was shortened by 5 bases and J by 2 bases, with 24 bases between the two germline ends. The CDR3 DNA is TGTGCCAGCAGTCAACGGCGGCGGACGGTACCAATAAACACTGAAGCTTTCTTT. It yields the protein CASSQRRRTVPINTEAFF.

In this sample, this clonotype turned up a few times. The rearrangement joins TRBV6-5 to TRBJ1-1; D is uncertain. Trimming cost V 0 bases and J 0 bases, with 5 bases left between them. This CDR3 comprises 14 residues. CDR1 is MNHEY, CDR2 SVGAGI, per germline. CDR3 residues: CASSYSWVNTEAFF. CDR3 bases: TGTGCCAGCAGTTACTCGTGGGTGAACACTGAAGCTTTCTTT.

This clonotype was seen at least ten times. The V and J genes are TRBV2 and TRBJ1-2; D gene uncertain. This CDR3 has 12 residues. Trimming shortened V by 6 bases and J by 8 bases, and 13 bases separated the two germline ends. Germline values: CDR1 SNHLY, CDR2 FYNNEI. The CDR3 sequence is CASRRVGRGYTF. The CDR3 region has the DNA TGTGCCAGCAGACGAGTGGGTCGGGGCTACACCTTC.

This clonotype was seen at least ten times. CDR3 amino acids: CASSFSRGNTEAFF. CDR3 bases: TGTGCCAGCAGCTTTAGCAGGGGTAACACTGAAGCTTTCTTT. This sequence joins TRBV11-3 and TRBJ1-1; possibly TRBD1 for D (6 bases). V was clipped by 3 bases and J by 2 bases, with 10 bases between them. The CDR3 is 14 residues long. The germline gives CDR1 SGHNT, CDR2 YENEEA.

This rearrangement joins TRBV20-1 to TRBJ1-3; D is unresolved. The length of the CDR3 is 12 residues. Trimming cost V 4 bases and J 0 bases, with 4 bases left between them. CDR1 is DFQATT and CDR2 is SNEGSKA in the germline V gene (reference sequence). Here the CDR3 reads CSATNSGNTIYF. CDR3 DNA: TGCAGTGCTACCAACTCTGGAAACACCATATATTTT.

The V call is TRBV7-6, the J call TRBJ2-7, with TRBD2 identical over 7 bases. Germline-derived CDR1 and CDR2 are SGHVS and FNYEAQ. The CDR3 consists of 17 residues. V dropped 8 bases and J dropped 3; count of bases not matched to a gene: 19. Here the CDR3 reads CASSTHGRSPHYYEQYF. CDR3 sequence (DNA): TGTGCCAGCTCAACCCACGGGAGGTCTCCTCACTACTACGAGCAGTACTTC. Complete variable domain (other parts from reference TRBV7-6 and TRBJ2-7): GAGVSQSPRYKVTKRGQDVALRCDPISGHVSLYWYRQALGQGPEFLTYFNYEAQQDKSGLPNDRFSAERPEGSISTLTIQRTEQRDSAMYRCASSTHGRSPHYYEQYFGPGTRLTVT.

A few counts support this clonotype. The junction shows a germline mismatch at one end, possibly a read error. This sequence joins TRBV7-2 and TRBJ2-3; TRBD1 might be the D (6 bases). Per the germline V gene, CDR1 is SGHTA and CDR2 is FQGNSA. There are 14 residues in the CDR3. CDR3 sequence reads: CASSYDGGPDTQCF. The CDR3 DNA follows: TGTGCCAGCAGCTATGATGGGGGCCCAGATACGCAGTGTTTT.

The chain uses TRBV7-9 and TRBJ2-5, with a possible D match to TRBD1 (5 bases). V was clipped by 5 bases and J by 1 base, with 14 bases between them. The CDR3 consists of 15 residues. The germline V gene has CDR1 SEHNR and CDR2 FQNEAQ (reference sequence). Written as DNA, the CDR3 is TGTGCCAGCAGCCCCCCCGCGACAGCCCAAGAGACCCAGTACTTC. Amino acids: CASSPPATAQETQYF. Drawing the rest from reference TRBV7-9 and TRBJ2-5, the complete variable domain is DTGVSQNPRHKITKRGQNVTFRCDPISEHNRLYWYRQTLGQGPEFLTYFQNEAQLEKSRLLSDRFSAERPKGSFSTLEIQRTEQGDSAMYLCASSPPATAQETQYFGPGTRLLVL.

The sample holds a few counts of this clonotype. The V gene is TRBV29-1, the J gene TRBJ2-2; TRBD2 might be the D (5 bases). The germline V and J ends were trimmed by 7 bases and 2 bases, with 11 bases remaining between them. Germline CDR1 SQVTM, CDR2 ANQGSEA. CDR3 length equals 13 residues. CDR3 DNA: TGCAGCGCCGGACTTATCAACACCGGGGAGCTGTTTTTT. Its protein is CSAGLINTGELFF.

This clonotype was detected many times. This chain connects TRBV7-8 to TRBJ1-1; TRBD1 is a possible D gene (6 bases). Trimming removed 5 bases at V and 1 base at J, with 20 bases between. The CDR3 runs 17 residues. From germline, CDR1 is SGHVS and CDR2 FQNEAQ. The CDR3 nucleotides are TGTGCCAGCAGCCCGACCGGGACAAGGATAGGGAACACTGAAGCTTTCTTT. Translating it yields CASSPTGTRIGNTEAFF.

Many counts were recorded for this clonotype. The chain links TRBV2 to TRBJ1-1; D unresolved. V was clipped by 5 bases and J by 6 bases, with 16 bases between them. Germline-derived CDR1 and CDR2 are SNHLY and FYNNEI. The CDR3 is 14 amino acids. The DNA of the CDR3 is TGTGCCAGCAGTCCCCTCGGCCGGCTGGCTGAAGCTTTCTTT. Translation gives CASSPLGRLAEAFF.

This clonotype was counted ten times or more. The chain couples TRBV12-5 to TRBJ1-5; D gene ambiguous. Per germline, CDR1 LGHNT and CDR2 FRNRAP. V gave up 0 bases and J gave up 2 bases, with 8 bases separating them. This CDR3 region has 15 residues. CDR3 sequence (DNA): TGTGCTAGTGGTTTGGTACCCGCCGGCAATCAGCCCCAGCATTTT. It encodes CASGLVPAGNQPQHF.

This clonotype was counted ten times or more. J is TRBJ1-1 and V is TRBV20-1; perhaps TRBD1 as D (5 bases). V was shortened by 6 bases and J by 1 base, with 18 bases between the two germline ends. This CDR3 is built from 15 residues. Germline V gene lookup returns CDR1 DFQATT and CDR2 SNEGSKA (reference sequence). CDR3 DNA: TGCAGTGCCACCGATATAGGGACGGCGAACACTGAAGCTTTCTTT. It codes for CSATDIGTANTEAFF.

This clonotype was observed a few times. The gene calls are TRBV4-1 and TRBJ2-5; D gene unclear. Deletions cut 1 base from V and 2 bases from J, with 5 bases between. There are 13 residues in the CDR3. Germline V gene data show CDR1 as MGHRA and CDR2 as YSYEKL. For the CDR3, the DNA is TGCGCCAGCAGCCAAGTATCACAAGAGACCCAGTACTTC. Amino acids: CASSQVSQETQYF.

The chain links TRBV5-1 to TRBJ1-6; 8 nucleotides align to TRBD1. CDR3 length: 14 residues. Looked up from germline, CDR1 is SGHRS and CDR2 is YFSETQ. J was trimmed by 10 bases and V by 4 bases; bases with no gene match: 7. The CDR3, as DNA: TGCGCCAGCAGCCTTGAGACAGGGGTCTCACCCCTCCACTTT. Protein product: CASSLETGVSPLHF.

The chain is built from TRBV30 and TRBJ2-1; D uncertain. The CDR3 sequence is 13 residues long. CDR1 and CDR2 from the germline V gene are GTSNPN and SVGIG (reference sequence). Trimming left V 4 bases short and J 7 bases short, with 14 bases between. The DNA of the CDR3 is TGTGCCTGGATCGGCAGCCCCACAAATGAGCAGTTCTTC. It codes for CAWIGSPTNEQFF.

On this clonotype itself: The junction departs from the called germline gene at one end, perhaps through a read error. The chain employs TRBV10-3 and TRBJ1-2, with D maybe TRBD1 (5 bases). Germline V CDR1 and CDR2: ENHRY, SYGVKD. The CDR3 contains 14 residues. The CDR3 sequence is CAISRDPSGYGYAF. CDR3 nucleotides: TGTGCCATCAGCCGGGACCCTTCGGGCTATGGCTACGCCTTC.

The table lists this clonotype with many counts. The chain has TRBV10-3 and TRBJ2-3; 7 bases map to TRBD2. The CDR3 is made up of 16 amino acids. The V segment lost 3 bases and the J segment 7 bases; nucleotides outside the gene matches: 13. The germline gives CDR1 ENHRY, CDR2 SYGVKD. This CDR3 is CAISEPAGLKSYTQYF. Written as DNA, the CDR3 is TGTGCCATCAGTGAACCCGCGGGACTAAAATCCTATACGCAGTATTTT.

This clonotype was seen at least ten times. The chain combines TRBV27 with TRBJ1-2; no reliable D call. Germline assignment: CDR1 MNHEY and CDR2 SMNVEV (reference sequence). The CDR3 totals 14 residues. V was cut by 2 bases and J by 4 bases, with 11 bases left in between. CDR3 bases: TGTGCCAGCAGTTTAGGCCCCCTGGGCTATGGCTACACCTTC. Its protein product is CASSLGPLGYGYTF.

V usage is TRBV5-1 and J usage is TRBJ2-2; D possibly matches TRBD1 or TRBD2 (5 bases each). Trimming took off 1 base at V and 1 base at J, with 8 bases between the two ends. The germline CDR1 and CDR2 sequences are SGHRS and YFSETQ. The CDR3 runs to 15 residues. DNA for the CDR3: TGCGCCAGCAGCTTGCGGGGCCGGAACACCGGGGAGCTGTTTTTT. This codes for CASSLRGRNTGELFF.

This clonotype was detected many times. J is TRBJ2-1 and V is TRBV6-1; 9 bases map to TRBD2. The germline CDR1 and CDR2 sequences are MNHNS and SASEGT. With 3 bases clipped from V and 5 bases from J, the junction kept 5 bases outside the gene matches. This CDR3 has 15 amino acids. The CDR3 DNA reads TGTGCCAGCAGTGACGGGACTAGCCGTAACAATGAGCAGTTCTTC. Amino acids: CASSDGTSRNNEQFF.

This clonotype appeared many times. CDR3 bases: TGTGCCAGCAGTCGTGGACTCTCCTTGGGGGGCGAGCAGTACTTC. It encodes CASSRGLSLGGEQYF. This sequence joins TRBV6-1 and TRBJ2-7; perhaps TRBD2 as D (6 bases). V lost 5 bases and J 6 bases, leaving 20 bases between the germline ends. The CDR3 length is 15 residues. CDR1 and CDR2 from the germline V gene are MNHNS and SASEGT.

The V and J genes are TRBV7-6 and TRBJ2-2; tentatively, D is TRBD1 or TRBD2 (5 bases each). This CDR3 has 16 amino acids. Germline CDR1 and CDR2: SGHVS and FNYEAQ. The V gene lost 3 bases and the J gene lost 1 base, with 12 bases spanning the gap. In nucleotides, the CDR3 is TGTGCCAGCAGCTTCATCTCGGGGCAGAACACCGGGGAGCTGTTTTTT. It is translated as CASSFISGQNTGELFF.